Shown below are 17 T cell receptor beta chains from a single sample sequenced in a study of OX40 agonist ivuxolimab in advanced cancers. The library was generated by the immunoSEQ multiplex PCR assay. TCRdb holds this immuneACCESS table with in-frame rearrangements only. Some clones are missing; in checked studies, unresolved V genes explain under half, and the rest has no known cause. For this sample the table gives tens of thousands of clones, of which just under 95% were detected only once. Around 16% of the sample is in the top ten clones. The material was CD4+ or CD8+ T cells sorted from blood, obtained in a trial of the OX40 agonist ivuxolimab. These receptors all come from an adult with an advanced solid tumor such as melanoma, head and neck, liver or kidney cancer.

The chain couples TRBV5-1 to TRBJ1-4; 8 bases align to TRBD1. The CDR3 totals 16 residues. Germline CDR1 reads SGHRS; CDR2 reads YFSETQ. Trimming at V came to 5 bases and at J to 4 bases, leaving 10 bases not matched to a gene. This CDR3 is CASREWTGTNNEKLFF. As DNA, the CDR3 is TGCGCCAGCAGGGAATGGACAGGGACGAATAATGAAAAACTGTTTTTT.

The rearrangement joins TRBV28 to TRBJ1-3; 7 bases map to TRBD1. With 5 bases clipped from V and 2 bases from J, the junction kept 9 bases outside the gene matches. The CDR3 is made up of 16 amino acids. Germline CDR1 is MDHEN and CDR2 is SYDVKM. The CDR3 DNA reads as TGTGCCAGCAGTCCCGTCCGCAGGGGGGCTGGAAACACCATATATTTT. Translated, it gives CASSPVRRGAGNTIYF. Looking up the rest from reference TRBV28 and TRBJ1-3 gives the full variable domain: DVKVTQSSRYLVKRTGEKVFLECVQDMDHENMFWYRQDPGLGLRLIYFSYDVKMKEKGDIPEGYSVSREKKERFSLILESASTNQTSMYLCASSPVRRGAGNTIYFGEGSWLTVV.

The V gene is TRBV7-9, the J gene TRBJ2-7, with 10 bases that match TRBD1. Germline lookup yields CDR1 SEHNR and CDR2 FQNEAQ (reference sequence). Trimming at V came to 5 bases and at J to 4 bases, leaving 17 bases not matched to a gene. The CDR3 consists of 18 residues. The chain's CDR3 is CASSPEPDRGVVSYEQYF. The CDR3 coding sequence is TGTGCCAGCAGCCCCGAGCCGGACAGGGGGGTCGTCAGTTACGAGCAGTACTTC.

The genes are TRBV30 and TRBJ2-7; unclear D gene. The germline V gene has CDR1 GTSNPN and CDR2 SVGIG (reference sequence). V gave up 3 bases and J gave up 1 base, with 7 bases separating them. The CDR3 is 12 amino acids. The CDR3 DNA follows: TGTGCCTGGAGCTTGCCTTCCTACGAGCAGTACTTC. It codes for CAWSLPSYEQYF.

The chain couples TRBV7-8 to TRBJ1-4; no clear D. V lost 0 bases and J 7 bases, leaving 9 bases between the germline ends. The length of the CDR3 is 14 residues. Germline loops: CDR1 SGHVS, CDR2 FQNEAQ. As DNA, the CDR3 is TGTGCCAGCAGCTTAGCCCACGGTCCTGAAAAACTGTTTTTT. This gives the protein CASSLAHGPEKLFF.

The chain employs TRBV13 and TRBJ2-7, with 7 bases that match TRBD1. V was pared by 5 bases and J by 3 bases, with 13 bases of the junction left unmatched. There are 16 residues in the CDR3. Germline V gene lookup returns CDR1 PRHDT and CDR2 FYEKMQ (reference sequence). The CDR3 region is CASSATGTDVNYEQYF. The CDR3 DNA reads TGTGCCAGCAGCGCAACCGGGACAGACGTTAACTACGAGCAGTACTTC.

The chain employs TRBV7-2 and TRBJ2-7; D unclear. The ends were cut back, 0 bases at V and 2 bases at J, with 11 bases in the middle. This CDR3 contains 15 residues. Germline CDR1 and CDR2: SGHTA and FQGNSA. The CDR3 is CASSLAVAPAYEQYF. The CDR3 coding sequence is TGTGCCAGCAGCTTAGCTGTGGCACCCGCCTACGAGCAGTACTTC. Full variable domain (remainder filled in from reference TRBV7-2 and TRBJ2-7): GAGVSQSPSNKVTEKGKDVELRCDPISGHTALYWYRQSLGQGLEFLIYFQGNSAPDKSGLPSDRFSAERTGGSVSTLTIQRTQQEDSAVYLCASSLAVAPAYEQYFGPGTRLTVT.

This clone was picked up one time. The chain links TRBV11-3 to TRBJ2-7; 12 nucleotides align to TRBD2. CDR3 size: 16 residues. With V trimmed by 5 bases and J by 1 base, 6 bases remained unmatched. The germline gives CDR1 SGHNT, CDR2 YENEEA. The CDR3 loop reads CASSQAGTSGSYEQYF. The CDR3 bases are TGTGCCAGCAGCCAAGCCGGGACTAGCGGGTCCTACGAGCAGTACTTC.

This rearrangement joins TRBV15 to TRBJ2-1; 7 nucleotides agree with TRBD1. CDR3 length: 14 amino acids. CDR1 and CDR2 (germline): LNHNV, YYDKDF (reference sequence). The trim removed 1 base at V and 8 bases at J, leaving 5 bases unmatched. CDR3 in amino acids: CATSRADRVDEQFF. As DNA, the CDR3 is TGTGCCACCAGCAGAGCCGACAGGGTCGATGAGCAGTTCTTC.

The rearrangement joins TRBV7-6 to TRBJ1-1; TRBD1 agrees at 11 bases. The CDR3 totals 15 residues. Per germline, CDR1 SGHVS and CDR2 FNYEAQ. The junction had 10 bases not matched to a gene; V was cut back by 6 bases and J by 7 bases. CDR3 in DNA: TGTGCCAGCAGGCCTACCGGGACAGGGGGGGTTGAAGCTTTCTTT. Amino acid sequence: CASRPTGTGGVEAFF.

V is TRBV6-1 and J is TRBJ1-1; TRBD1 might be the D (5 bases). Germline V gene lookup returns CDR1 MNHNS and CDR2 SASEGT. V was trimmed by 8 bases and J by 7 bases, leaving 23 bases between them. The CDR3 is 15 residues long. Here the CDR3 DNA reads TGTGCCAGCTACCCCTTGGGGGGAGGGATAGATGAAGCTTTCTTT. Encoded protein: CASYPLGGGIDEAFF.

The rearrangement uses TRBV7-9 and TRBJ2-7, with TRBD2 matching over 11 bases. Germline values: CDR1 SEHNR, CDR2 FQNEAQ (reference sequence). The CDR3 has 15 amino acids. V lost 1 base and J lost 3; bases outside the gene matches: 2. The CDR3 sequence is CASSLVTSGSYEQYF. The CDR3 DNA sequence: TGTGCCAGCAGCTTAGTAACTAGCGGGAGCTACGAGCAGTACTTC.

This chain links TRBV7-9 with TRBJ2-7; D is uncertain. The V gene lost 6 bases and the J gene lost 2 bases, with 14 bases spanning the gap. Germline V gene data show CDR1 as SEHNR and CDR2 as FQNEAQ (reference sequence). The CDR3 consists of 14 residues. CDR3 coding DNA: TGTGCCAGCAGTACGGACGGATCCCCCTACGAGCAGTACTTC. Encoded protein: CASSTDGSPYEQYF.

This clone was picked up one time. The sample has other DNA sequences that encode this CDR3 too. This rearrangement joins TRBV4-3 to TRBJ2-7; D is unresolved. The V end was cut by 1 base, the J end by 0 bases, with 7 bases between. CDR1 LGHNA and CDR2 YSLEER come from the germline V gene. This CDR3 has 14 amino acids. DNA for the CDR3: TGCGCCAGCAGCCAAGGACGGAGCTCCTACGAGCAGTACTTC. It encodes CASSQGRSSYEQYF.

The rearrangement links TRBV9 to TRBJ1-2; no clear D. Germline-derived CDR1 and CDR2 are SGDLS and YYNGEE. V dropped 3 bases and J dropped 2 bases, with 11 bases sitting between them. CDR3 length: 14 amino acids. In DNA form, the CDR3 reads TGTGCCAGCAGCGGCCCCGAAGGAAACTATGGCTACACCTTC. It codes for CASSGPEGNYGYTF.

This rearrangement joins TRBV28 to TRBJ2-7; D not resolved. Per germline, CDR1 MDHEN and CDR2 SYDVKM. CDR3 size: 12 residues. V lost 6 bases and J 5 bases, leaving 11 bases between the germline ends. The CDR3 nucleotides are TGTGCCAGCAGCCTGACCTGGGACGAGCAGTACTTC. Translated, it gives CASSLTWDEQYF. Complete variable domain (other parts from reference TRBV28 and TRBJ2-7): DVKVTQSSRYLVKRTGEKVFLECVQDMDHENMFWYRQDPGLGLRLIYFSYDVKMKEKGDIPEGYSVSREKKERFSLILESASTNQTSMYLCASSLTWDEQYFGPGTRLTVT.

The V gene is TRBV6-5, the J gene TRBJ1-2, with unresolved D. This CDR3 contains 16 residues. V was trimmed by 0 bases and J by 4 bases, leaving 15 bases between them. CDR1 MNHEY and CDR2 SVGAGI come from the germline V gene. The CDR3 sequence is CASSYSTAEAFYGYTF. The CDR3 nucleotides are TGTGCCAGCAGTTACTCGACGGCCGAGGCGTTCTATGGCTACACCTTC.